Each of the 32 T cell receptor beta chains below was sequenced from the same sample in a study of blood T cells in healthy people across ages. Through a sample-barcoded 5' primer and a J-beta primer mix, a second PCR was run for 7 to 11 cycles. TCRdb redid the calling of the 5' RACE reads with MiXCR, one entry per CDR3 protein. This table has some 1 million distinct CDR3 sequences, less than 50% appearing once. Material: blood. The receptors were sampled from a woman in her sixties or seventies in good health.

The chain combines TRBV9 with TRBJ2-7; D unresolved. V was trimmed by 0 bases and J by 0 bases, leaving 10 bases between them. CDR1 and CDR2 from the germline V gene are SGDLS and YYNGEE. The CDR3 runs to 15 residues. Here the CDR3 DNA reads TGTGCCAGCAGCGTAGCTATGGGCGGCTCCTACGAGCAGTACTTC. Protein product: CASSVAMGGSYEQYF.

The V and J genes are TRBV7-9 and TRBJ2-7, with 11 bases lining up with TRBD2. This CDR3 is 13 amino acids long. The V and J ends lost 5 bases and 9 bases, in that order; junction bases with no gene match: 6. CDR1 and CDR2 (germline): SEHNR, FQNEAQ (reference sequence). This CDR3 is CASSKGLAETQYF. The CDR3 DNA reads TGTGCCAGCAGCAAGGGACTAGCGGAGACGCAGTACTTC.

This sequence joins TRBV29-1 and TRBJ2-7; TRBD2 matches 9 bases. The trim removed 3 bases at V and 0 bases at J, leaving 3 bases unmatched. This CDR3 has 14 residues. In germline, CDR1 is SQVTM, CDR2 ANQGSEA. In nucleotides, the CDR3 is TGCAGCGTTGAGGAAGCGGGAGGCTCCTACGAGCAGTACTTC. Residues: CSVEEAGGSYEQYF.

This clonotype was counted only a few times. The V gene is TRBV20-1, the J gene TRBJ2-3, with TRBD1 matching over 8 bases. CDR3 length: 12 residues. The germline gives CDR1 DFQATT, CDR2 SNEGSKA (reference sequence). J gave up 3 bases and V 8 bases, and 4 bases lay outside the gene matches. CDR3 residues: CSSTGGTDTQYF. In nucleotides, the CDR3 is TGCAGTTCAACAGGGGGTACAGATACGCAGTATTTT.

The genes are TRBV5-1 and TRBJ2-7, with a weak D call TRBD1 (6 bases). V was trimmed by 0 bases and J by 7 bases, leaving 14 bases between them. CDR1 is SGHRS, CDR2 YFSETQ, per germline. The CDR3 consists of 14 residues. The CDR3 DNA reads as TGCGCCAGCAGCTTGGACAGGGCTCTGAATGAGCAGTACTTC. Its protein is CASSLDRALNEQYF.

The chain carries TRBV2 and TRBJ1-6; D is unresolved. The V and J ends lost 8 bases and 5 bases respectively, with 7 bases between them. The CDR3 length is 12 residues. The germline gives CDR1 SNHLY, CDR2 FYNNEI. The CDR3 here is CASGQDNSPLHF. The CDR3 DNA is TGTGCCAGCGGGCAGGATAATTCACCCCTCCACTTT.

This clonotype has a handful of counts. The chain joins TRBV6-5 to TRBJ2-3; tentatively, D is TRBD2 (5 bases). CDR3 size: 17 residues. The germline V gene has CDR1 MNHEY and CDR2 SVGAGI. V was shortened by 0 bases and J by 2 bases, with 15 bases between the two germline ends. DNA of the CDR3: TGTGCCAGCAGTTACTCGATGGGATCGGGGTCCACAGATACGCAGTATTTT. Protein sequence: CASSYSMGSGSTDTQYF.

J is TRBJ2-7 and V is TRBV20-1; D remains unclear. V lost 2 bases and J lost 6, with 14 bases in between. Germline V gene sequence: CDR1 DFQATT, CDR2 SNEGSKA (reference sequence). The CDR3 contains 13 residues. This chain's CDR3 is CSARLPGLSEQYF. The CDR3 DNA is TGCAGTGCTAGACTCCCGGGTTTATCCGAGCAGTACTTC.

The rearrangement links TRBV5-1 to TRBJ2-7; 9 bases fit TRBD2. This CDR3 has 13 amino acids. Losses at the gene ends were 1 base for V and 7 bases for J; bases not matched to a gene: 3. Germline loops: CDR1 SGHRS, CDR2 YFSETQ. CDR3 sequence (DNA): TGCGCCAGCAGCTTGACAGCGGGAGGAGAGCAGTACTTC. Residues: CASSLTAGGEQYF. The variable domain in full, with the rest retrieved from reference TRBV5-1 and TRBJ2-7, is KAGVTQTPRYLIKTRGQQVTLSCSPISGHRSVSWYQQTPGQGLQFLFEYFSETQRNKGNFPGRFSGRQFSNSRSEMNVSTLELGDSALYLCASSLTAGGEQYFGPGTRLTVT.

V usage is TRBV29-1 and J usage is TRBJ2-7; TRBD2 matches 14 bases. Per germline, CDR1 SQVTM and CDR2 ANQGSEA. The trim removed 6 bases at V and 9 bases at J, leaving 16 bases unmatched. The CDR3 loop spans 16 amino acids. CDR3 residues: CSVHRGGTSGRGGQYF. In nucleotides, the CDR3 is TGCAGCGTCCATCGGGGGGGGACTAGCGGGAGAGGCGGGCAGTACTTC.

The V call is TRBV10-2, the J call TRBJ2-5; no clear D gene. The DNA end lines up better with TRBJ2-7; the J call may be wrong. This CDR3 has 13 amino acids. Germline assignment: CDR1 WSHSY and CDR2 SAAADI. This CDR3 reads CASSDFSASEQYF. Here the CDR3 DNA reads TGCGCCAGCAGTGATTTCTCAGCCAGCGAGCAGTACTTC.

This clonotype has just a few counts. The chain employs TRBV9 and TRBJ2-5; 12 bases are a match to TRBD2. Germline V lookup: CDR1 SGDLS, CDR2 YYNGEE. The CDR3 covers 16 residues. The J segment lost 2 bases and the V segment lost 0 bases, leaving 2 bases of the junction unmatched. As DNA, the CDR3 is TGTGCCAGCAGCGTAGCAGGACTAGCGGGACAAGAGACCCAGTACTTC. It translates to CASSVAGLAGQETQYF.

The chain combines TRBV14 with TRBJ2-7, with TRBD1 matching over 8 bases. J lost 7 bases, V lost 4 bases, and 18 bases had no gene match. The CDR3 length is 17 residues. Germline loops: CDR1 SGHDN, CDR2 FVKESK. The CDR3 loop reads CASSLLIGTGGLKEQYF. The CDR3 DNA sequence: TGTGCCAGCAGCCTCTTGATAGGGACAGGAGGACTTAAAGAGCAGTACTTC.

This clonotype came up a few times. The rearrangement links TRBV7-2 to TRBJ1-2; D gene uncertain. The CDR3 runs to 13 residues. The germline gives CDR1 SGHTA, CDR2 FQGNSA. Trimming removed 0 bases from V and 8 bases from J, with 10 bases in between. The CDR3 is CASSLAAGSGYTF. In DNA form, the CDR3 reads TGTGCCAGCAGCTTAGCAGCGGGGTCCGGCTACACCTTC.

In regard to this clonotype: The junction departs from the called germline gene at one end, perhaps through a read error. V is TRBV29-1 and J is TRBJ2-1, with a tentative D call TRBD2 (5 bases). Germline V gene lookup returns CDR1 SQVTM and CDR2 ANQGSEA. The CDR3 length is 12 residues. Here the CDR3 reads CSATKDYIEQFF. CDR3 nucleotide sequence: TGCAGCGCCACCAAAGACTACATTGAGCAGTTCTTC.

The CDR3: CASSSQGRANYGYTF. In DNA, the CDR3 is TGTGCCAGCAGTTCCCAGGGGAGGGCTAACTATGGCTACACCTTC. The chain couples TRBV27 to TRBJ1-2, with D maybe TRBD1 (6 bases). The length of the CDR3 is 15 residues. Germline assignment: CDR1 MNHEY and CDR2 SMNVEV (reference sequence). V was pared by 4 bases and J by 0 bases, with 12 bases between.

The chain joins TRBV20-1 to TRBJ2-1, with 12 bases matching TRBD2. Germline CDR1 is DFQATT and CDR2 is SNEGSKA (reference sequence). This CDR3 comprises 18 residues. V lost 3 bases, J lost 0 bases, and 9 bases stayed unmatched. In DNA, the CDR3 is TGCAGTGCTAGTGTCGCTAGCGGGAGGGGTCGCTCCTACAATGAGCAGTTCTTC. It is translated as CSASVASGRGRSYNEQFF.

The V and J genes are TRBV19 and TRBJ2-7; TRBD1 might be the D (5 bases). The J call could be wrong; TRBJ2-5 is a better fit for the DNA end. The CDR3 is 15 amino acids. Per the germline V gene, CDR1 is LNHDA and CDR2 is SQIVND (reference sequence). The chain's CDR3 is CASSPDGHVQETQYF. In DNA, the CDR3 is TGTGCCAGTAGTCCCGACGGACATGTCCAAGAGACCCAGTACTTC.

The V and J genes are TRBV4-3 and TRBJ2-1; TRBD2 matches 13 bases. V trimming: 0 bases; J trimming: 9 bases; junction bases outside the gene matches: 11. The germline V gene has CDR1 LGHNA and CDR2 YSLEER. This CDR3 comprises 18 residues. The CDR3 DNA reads TGCGCCAGCAGCCAAGAAGCACCTACTAGCGGGAGGGCCACTGAGCAGTTCTTC. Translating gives CASSQEAPTSGRATEQFF.

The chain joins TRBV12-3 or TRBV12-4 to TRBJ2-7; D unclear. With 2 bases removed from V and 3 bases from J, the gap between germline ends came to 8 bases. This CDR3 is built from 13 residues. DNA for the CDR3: TGTGCCAGCAGTTTACGTCAGCACTACGAGCAGTACTTC. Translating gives CASSLRQHYEQYF.

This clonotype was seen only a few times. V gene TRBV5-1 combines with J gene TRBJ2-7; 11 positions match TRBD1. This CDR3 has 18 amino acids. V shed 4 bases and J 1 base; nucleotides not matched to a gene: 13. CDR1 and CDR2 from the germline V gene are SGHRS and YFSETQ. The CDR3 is CASSLQGQGEILSYEQYF. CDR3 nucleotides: TGCGCCAGCAGCCTACAGGGACAGGGGGAAATCTTATCCTACGAGCAGTACTTC.

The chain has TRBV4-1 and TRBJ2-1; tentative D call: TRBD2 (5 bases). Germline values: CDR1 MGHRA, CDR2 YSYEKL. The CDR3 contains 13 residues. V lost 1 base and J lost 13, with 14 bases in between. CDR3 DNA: TGCGCCAGCAGCCAAGTAGCGACTACTCCCCAGTTCTTC. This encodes CASSQVATTPQFF.

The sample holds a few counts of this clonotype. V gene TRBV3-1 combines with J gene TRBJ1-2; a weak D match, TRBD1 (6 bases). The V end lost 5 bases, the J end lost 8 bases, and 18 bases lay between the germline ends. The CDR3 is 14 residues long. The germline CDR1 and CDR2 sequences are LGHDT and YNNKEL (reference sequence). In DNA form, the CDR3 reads TGTGCCAGCAGCTCTAGCGGGACAATGGGAGGCTACACCTTC. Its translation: CASSSSGTMGGYTF.

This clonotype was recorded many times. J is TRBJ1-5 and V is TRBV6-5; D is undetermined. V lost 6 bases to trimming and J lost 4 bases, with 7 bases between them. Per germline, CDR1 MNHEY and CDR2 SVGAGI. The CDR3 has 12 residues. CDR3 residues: CASSAGNQPQHF. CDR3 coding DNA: TGTGCCAGCAGCGCTGGAAATCAGCCCCAGCATTTT.

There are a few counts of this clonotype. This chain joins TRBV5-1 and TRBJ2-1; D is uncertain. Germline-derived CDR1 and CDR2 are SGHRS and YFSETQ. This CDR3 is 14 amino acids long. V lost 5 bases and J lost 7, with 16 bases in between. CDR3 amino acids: CASRVGNQANEQFF. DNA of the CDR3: TGCGCCAGCAGAGTGGGAAATCAGGCAAATGAGCAGTTCTTC.

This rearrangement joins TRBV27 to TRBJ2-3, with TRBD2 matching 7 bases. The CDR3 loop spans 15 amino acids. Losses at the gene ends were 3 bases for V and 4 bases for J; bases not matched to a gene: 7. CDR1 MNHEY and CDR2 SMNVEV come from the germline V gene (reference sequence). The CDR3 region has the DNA TGTGCCAGCAGTTTGGTCGGGGGGACGGCAGATACGCAGTATTTT. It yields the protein CASSLVGGTADTQYF.

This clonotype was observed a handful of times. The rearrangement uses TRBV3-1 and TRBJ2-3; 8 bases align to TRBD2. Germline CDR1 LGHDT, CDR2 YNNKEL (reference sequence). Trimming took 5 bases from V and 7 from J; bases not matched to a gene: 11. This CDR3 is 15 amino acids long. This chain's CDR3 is CASSSELADSYTQYF. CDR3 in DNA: TGTGCCAGCAGCAGCGAACTAGCGGACTCATATACGCAGTATTTT.

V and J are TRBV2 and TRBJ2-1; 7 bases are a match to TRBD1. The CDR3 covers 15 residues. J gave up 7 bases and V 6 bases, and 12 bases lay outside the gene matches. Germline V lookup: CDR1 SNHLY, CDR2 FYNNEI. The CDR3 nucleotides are TGTGCCAGCAGCCGACAGGGTTTCGCACAGAATGAGCAGTTCTTC. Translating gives CASSRQGFAQNEQFF.

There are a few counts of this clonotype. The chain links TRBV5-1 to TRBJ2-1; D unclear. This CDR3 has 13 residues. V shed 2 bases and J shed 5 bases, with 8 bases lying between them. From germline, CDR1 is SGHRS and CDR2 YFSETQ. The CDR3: CASSFPAHNEQFF. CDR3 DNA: TGCGCCAGCAGCTTCCCCGCACACAATGAGCAGTTCTTC.

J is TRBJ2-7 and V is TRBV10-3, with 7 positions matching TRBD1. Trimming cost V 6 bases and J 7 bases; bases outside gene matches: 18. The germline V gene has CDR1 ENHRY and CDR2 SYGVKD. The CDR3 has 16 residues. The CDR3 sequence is CAISASGTVGLGEQYF. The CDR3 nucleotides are TGTGCCATCAGCGCCTCCGGGACAGTGGGCCTGGGGGAGCAGTACTTC.

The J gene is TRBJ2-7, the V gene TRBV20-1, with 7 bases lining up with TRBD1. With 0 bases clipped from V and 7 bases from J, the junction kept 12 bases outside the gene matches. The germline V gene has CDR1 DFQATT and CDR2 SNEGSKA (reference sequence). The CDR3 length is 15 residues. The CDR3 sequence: CSARDRRGYLREQYF. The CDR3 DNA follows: TGCAGTGCTAGAGATCGCAGGGGGTACCTACGGGAGCAGTACTTC.

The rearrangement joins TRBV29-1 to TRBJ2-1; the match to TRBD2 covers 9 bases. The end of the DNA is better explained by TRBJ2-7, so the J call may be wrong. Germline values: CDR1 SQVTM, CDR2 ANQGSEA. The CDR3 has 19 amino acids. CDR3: CSVGSTRGLAGSPYNEQYF. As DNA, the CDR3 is TGCAGCGTTGGATCCACCCGGGGGCTAGCGGGATCACCCTACAATGAGCAGTACTTC.